The present T cell receptor (beta chain) was sequenced within a study of shared clonotypes between healthy human individuals. Study findings and constraints: Clonotype sharing among donors was expected to depend on sequencing depth.

Several immunoSEQ plates held equal portions of the genomic DNA taken from each subset. Input per replicate PCR of unsorted PBMC was about 270 ng DNA, corresponding to tens of thousands of T cell genomes. Sequencing of unsorted PBMC DNA was carried out using ten immunoSEQ deep assay plates. Using immunoSEQ multiplex PCR, the repertoire was profiled, and TCRdb retains in-frame clones only, with some absent. The sample includes 450,000 to 500,000 clones, about 78% of them seen just once. With respect to this clone: Its target is not known.

Germline CDR1 and CDR2: GTSNPN and SVGIG (reference sequence). The germline V and J ends were trimmed by 2 bases and 5 bases, with 19 bases remaining between them. The CDR3 is made up of 16 amino acids. The source is a woman aged 40 to 49 in good health. Some clones in this sample may be carry-over from other donors' samples. The rearrangement uses TRBV30 and TRBJ2-1; possible D gene TRBD2, 6 bases. The sequenced sample consisted of PBMCs. CDR3 DNA sequence: TGTGCCTGGAGTTTAAGGTCCGGACTACTAGACAATGAGCAGTTCTTC. Amino acids: CAWSLRSGLLDNEQFF.